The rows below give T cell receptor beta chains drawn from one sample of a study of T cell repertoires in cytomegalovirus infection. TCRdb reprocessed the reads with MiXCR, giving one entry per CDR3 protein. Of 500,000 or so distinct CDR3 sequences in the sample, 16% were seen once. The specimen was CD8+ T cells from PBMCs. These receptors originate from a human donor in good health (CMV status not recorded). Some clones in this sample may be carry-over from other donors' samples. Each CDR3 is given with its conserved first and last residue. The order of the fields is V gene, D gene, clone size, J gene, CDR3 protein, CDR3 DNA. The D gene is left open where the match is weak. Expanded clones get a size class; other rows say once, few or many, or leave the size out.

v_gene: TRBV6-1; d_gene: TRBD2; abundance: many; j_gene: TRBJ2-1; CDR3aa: CASSDWGGEGTYNEQFF; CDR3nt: TGTGCCAGCAGTGACTGGGGGGGGGAAGGGACGTACAATGAGCAGTTCTTC
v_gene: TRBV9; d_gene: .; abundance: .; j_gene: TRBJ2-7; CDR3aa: CASSAGQSPYEQYF; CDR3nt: TGTGCCAGCAGCGCCGGCCAGAGCCCCTACGAGCAGTACTTC
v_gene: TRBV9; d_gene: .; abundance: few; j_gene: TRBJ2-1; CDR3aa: CASSVSQGPFNEQFF; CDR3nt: TGTGCCAGCAGCGTGTCTCAAGGGCCCTTCAATGAGCAGTTCTTC
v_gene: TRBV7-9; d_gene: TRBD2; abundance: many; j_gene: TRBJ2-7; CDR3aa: CASSQLTSGQTYEQYF; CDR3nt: TGTGCCAGCAGCCAATTGACTAGCGGCCAAACCTACGAGCAGTACTTC
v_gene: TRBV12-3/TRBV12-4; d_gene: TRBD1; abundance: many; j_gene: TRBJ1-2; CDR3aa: CASSSRDRGTF; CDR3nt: TGTGCCAGCAGTTCCCGGGACAGGGGTACCTTC
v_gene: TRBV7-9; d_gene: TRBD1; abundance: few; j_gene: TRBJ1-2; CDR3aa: CASSLGQGALDGYTF; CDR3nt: TGTGCCAGCAGCTTAGGACAGGGGGCGCTTGACGGCTACACCTTC
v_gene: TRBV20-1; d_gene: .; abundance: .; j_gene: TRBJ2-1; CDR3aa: CSARSSGSRNEQFF; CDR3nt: TGCAGTGCTAGGTCAAGCGGGTCTCGTAATGAGCAGTTCTTC
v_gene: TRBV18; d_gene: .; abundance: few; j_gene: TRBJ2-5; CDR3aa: CASSPVWVPGQETQYF; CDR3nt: TGTGCCAGCTCACCGGTTTGGGTCCCAGGCCAAGAGACCCAGTACTTC
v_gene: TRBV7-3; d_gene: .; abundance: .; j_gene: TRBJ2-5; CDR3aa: CASSHNGGLEETQYF; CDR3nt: TGTGCCAGCAGCCATAATGGGGGACTCGAAGAGACCCAGTACTTC
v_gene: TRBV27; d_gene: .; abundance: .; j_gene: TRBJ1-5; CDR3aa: CASSPQGPGWHQPQHF; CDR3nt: TGTGCCAGCAGCCCTCAGGGTCCAGGGTGGCATCAGCCCCAGCATTTT
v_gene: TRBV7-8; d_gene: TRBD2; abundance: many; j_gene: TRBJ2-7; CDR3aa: CASSLELAGDEQYF; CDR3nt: TGTGCCAGCAGCTTAGAGTTAGCGGGGGACGAGCAGTACTTC
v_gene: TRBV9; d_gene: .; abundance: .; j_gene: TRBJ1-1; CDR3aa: CASSVVDNTEAFF; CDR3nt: TGTGCCAGCAGCGTAGTGGATAACACTGAAGCTTTCTTT
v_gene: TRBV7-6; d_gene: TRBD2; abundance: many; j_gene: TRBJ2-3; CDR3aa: CASSLSGGTDTQYF; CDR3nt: TGTGCCAGCAGCTTATCCGGGGGGACAGATACGCAGTATTTT
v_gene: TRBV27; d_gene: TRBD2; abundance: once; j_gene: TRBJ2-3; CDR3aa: CASSPMSGGTDTQYF; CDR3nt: TGTGCCAGCAGCCCCATGAGCGGGGGCACAGATACGCAGTATTTT
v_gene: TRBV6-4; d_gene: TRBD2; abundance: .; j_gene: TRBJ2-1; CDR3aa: CASSSISGGRAPEQFF; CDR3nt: TGTGCCAGCAGTTCAATTAGTGGCGGGAGGGCCCCTGAGCAGTTCTTC
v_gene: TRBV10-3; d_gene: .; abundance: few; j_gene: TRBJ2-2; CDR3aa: CAISFGRELFF; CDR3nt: TGTGCCATCAGCTTCGGACGGGAGCTGTTTTTT
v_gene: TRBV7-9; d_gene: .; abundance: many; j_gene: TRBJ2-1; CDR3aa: CASSLRDWVSYNEQFF; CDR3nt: TGTGCCAGCAGTCTAAGGGACTGGGTCTCCTACAATGAGCAGTTCTTC
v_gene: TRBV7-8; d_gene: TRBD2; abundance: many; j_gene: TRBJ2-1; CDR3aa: CASSLGWASGDLAPYNEQFF; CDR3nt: TGTGCCAGCAGCTTAGGATGGGCTAGCGGGGACCTAGCTCCCTACAATGAGCAGTTCTTC
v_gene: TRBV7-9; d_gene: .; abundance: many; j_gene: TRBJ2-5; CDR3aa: CASSWGEEYEETQYF; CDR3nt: TGTGCCAGCAGTTGGGGAGAAGAATACGAAGAGACCCAGTACTTC
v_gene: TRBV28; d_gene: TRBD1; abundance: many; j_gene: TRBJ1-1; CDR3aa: CASSPGTGGRIAEAFF; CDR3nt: TGTGCCAGCAGTCCCGGGACAGGGGGAAGAATCGCGGAAGCTTTCTTT
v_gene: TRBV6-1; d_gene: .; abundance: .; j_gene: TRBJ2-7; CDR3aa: CASSPTTGVAYEQYF; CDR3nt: TGTGCCAGCAGTCCCACGACGGGGGTTGCCTACGAGCAGTACTTC
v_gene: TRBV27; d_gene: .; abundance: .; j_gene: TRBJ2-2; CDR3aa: CASGTSRNTGELFF; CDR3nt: TGTGCCAGTGGGACATCTAGGAACACCGGGGAGCTGTTTTTT
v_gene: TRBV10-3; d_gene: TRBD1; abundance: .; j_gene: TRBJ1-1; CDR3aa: CAISDHINRGAGTEAFF; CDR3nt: TGTGCCATCAGCGACCATATCAACAGGGGCGCGGGGACTGAAGCTTTCTTT
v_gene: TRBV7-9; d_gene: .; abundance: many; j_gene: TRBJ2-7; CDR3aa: CASSFPGSYEQYF; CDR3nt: TGTGCCAGCAGCTTCCCAGGGTCCTACGAGCAGTACTTC
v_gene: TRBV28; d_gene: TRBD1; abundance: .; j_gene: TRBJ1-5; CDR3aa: CASSFPGQGSQPQHF; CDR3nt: TGTGCCAGCAGTTTTCCGGGACAGGGGAGTCAGCCCCAGCATTTT
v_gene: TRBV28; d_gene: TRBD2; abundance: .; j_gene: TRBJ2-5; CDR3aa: CASSPLMAGGAATQYF; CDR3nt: TGTGCCAGCAGTCCCCTCATGGCGGGAGGGGCCGCGACCCAGTACTTC
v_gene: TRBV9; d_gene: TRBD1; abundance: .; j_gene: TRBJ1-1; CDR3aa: CASRDVQGTPGAFF; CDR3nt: TGTGCCAGCAGAGACGTACAGGGGACTCCGGGAGCTTTCTTT